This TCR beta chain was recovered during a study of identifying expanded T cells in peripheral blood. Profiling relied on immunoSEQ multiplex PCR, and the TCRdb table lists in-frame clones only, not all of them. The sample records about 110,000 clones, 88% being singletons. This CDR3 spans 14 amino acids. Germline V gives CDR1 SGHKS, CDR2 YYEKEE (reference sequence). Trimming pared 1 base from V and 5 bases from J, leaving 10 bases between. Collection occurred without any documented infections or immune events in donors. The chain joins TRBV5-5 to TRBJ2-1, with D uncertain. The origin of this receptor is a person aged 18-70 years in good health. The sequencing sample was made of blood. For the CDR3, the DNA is TGTGCCAGCAGCTTGAGGCTAATGAACAATGAGCAGTTCTTC. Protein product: CASSLRLMNNEQFF.